This entry lists 8 T cell receptor beta chains sequenced from one sample in a study of T cell responses to AZD1222 COVID-19 vaccine. Method: immunoSEQ multiplex PCR; TCRdb's copy keeps in-frame clones and lacks some. Of some 96,000 clones in the sample, approximately 91% are singletons; the top ten hold around a sixth. The specimen comprised peripheral blood, sampled 28 days after the second AZD1222 dose. The receptors come from an adult who received the AZD1222 COVID-19 vaccine.

The chain couples TRBV28 to TRBJ1-6; possible D gene TRBD1, 6 bases. The CDR3 spans 14 residues. Per germline, CDR1 MDHEN and CDR2 SYDVKM. V dropped 2 bases and J dropped 13 bases, with 15 bases sitting between them. The CDR3 loop reads CASSLQSTGGPLHF. The CDR3 DNA reads TGTGCCAGCAGTTTACAGTCGACTGGGGGCCCCCTCCACTTT.

The rearrangement uses TRBV19 and TRBJ1-2, with D unresolved. Trimming pared 6 bases from V and 5 bases from J, leaving 13 bases between. Germline V gene lookup returns CDR1 LNHDA and CDR2 SQIVND (reference sequence). The CDR3 loop spans 13 amino acids. The CDR3 here is CASRPGLGYGYTF. CDR3 DNA sequence: TGTGCCAGTAGACCGGGCCTGGGTTATGGCTACACCTTC. The entire variable domain, with the rest obtained from reference TRBV19 and TRBJ1-2, is as follows: DGGITQSPKYLFRKEGQNVTLSCEQNLNHDAMYWYRQDPGQGLRLIYYSQIVNDFQKGDIAEGYSVSREKKESFPLTVTSAQKNPTAFYLCASRPGLGYGYTFGSGTRLTVV.

The chain joins TRBV9 to TRBJ2-2; 12 bases map to TRBD2. The CDR3 sequence is 19 residues long. Germline values: CDR1 SGDLS, CDR2 YYNGEE. V lost 1 base and J lost 2; bases outside the gene matches: 9. CDR3 DNA: TGTGCCAGCAGCGTATCGAGACTAGCGGGAGACATTAACACCGGGGAGCTGTTTTTT. Its translation: CASSVSRLAGDINTGELFF.

The gene calls are TRBV18 and TRBJ1-1; maybe TRBD1 (5 bases). V lost 0 bases, J lost 4 bases, and 15 bases lay in between. The germline gives CDR1 KGHSH, CDR2 LQKENI. CDR3 size: 16 residues. CDR3 DNA: TGTGCCAGCTCACCACCCCCAGGATTTGGGGGCACTGAAGCTTTCTTT. It encodes CASSPPPGFGGTEAFF.

The CDR3 DNA reads TGTGCCAGCAGCTTAGGGGGCGGACTCGGACACGGGGAGCTGTTTTTT. Translation: CASSLGGGLGHGELFF. This rearrangement joins TRBV11-3 to TRBJ2-2, with D perhaps TRBD1 or TRBD2 (5 bases each). The CDR3 has 16 residues. Germline assignment: CDR1 SGHNT and CDR2 YENEEA. V dropped 1 base and J dropped 7 bases, with 16 bases sitting between them.

The gene calls are TRBV6-6 and TRBJ2-5, with 7 nucleotides matching TRBD2. Germline V gene lookup returns CDR1 MNHNY and CDR2 SVGAGI (reference sequence). V lost 5 bases and J lost 5; bases outside the gene matches: 8. The CDR3 is 14 amino acids. The CDR3 nucleotides read TGTGCCAGCAGTGACGATAGCGGGTTGGAGACCCAGTACTTC. As protein: CASSDDSGLETQYF.

J is TRBJ2-1 and V is TRBV5-4; D gene unclear. The germline gives CDR1 SGHNT, CDR2 YYREEE (reference sequence). The CDR3 spans 11 residues. Trimming took off 2 bases at V and 8 bases at J, with 5 bases between the two ends. CDR3 sequence reads: CASSLRDEQFF. DNA of the CDR3: TGTGCCAGCAGCTTACGGGATGAGCAGTTCTTC. Combining the CDR3 with reference TRBV5-4 and TRBJ2-1 gives the whole variable domain ETGVTQSPTHLIKTRGQQVTLRCSSQSGHNTVSWYQQALGQGPQFIFQYYREEENGRGNFPPRFSGLQFPNYSSELNVNALELDDSALYLCASSLRDEQFFGPGTRLTVL.

This sequence joins TRBV27 and TRBJ1-1; TRBD1 might be the D (6 bases). The germline CDR1 and CDR2 sequences are MNHEY and SMNVEV (reference sequence). This CDR3 region has 16 residues. V gave up 4 bases and J gave up 5 bases, with 20 bases separating them. The CDR3, as DNA: TGTGCCAGCAGTTCTTTGCGTGGGGGCGCGGGGACTGAAGCTTTCTTT. This encodes CASSSLRGGAGTEAFF.